Sequencing of this T cell receptor (beta chain) was carried out in a study of OX40 agonist ivuxolimab in advanced cancers. Overall study context: Patients received the agonistic anti-OX40 (CD134) antibody ivuxolimab.

CDR1 MGHRA and CDR2 YSYEKL come from the germline V gene. CDR3 length: 16 amino acids. V was clipped by 0 bases and J by 7 bases, with 16 bases between them. Some clones are missing from TCRdb's copy, which holds only in-frame ones; the method was immunoSEQ multiplex PCR. The sample yields 50,000 to 55,000 clones, about 88% seen once. Study-wide results and caveats: The mean number of expanded clones was higher in CD8+ T cells than in CD4+.

Comments on this clone: Its antigen remains unknown.

The sample in question was CD4+ or CD8+ T cells sorted from blood, obtained in a trial of the OX40 agonist ivuxolimab. V is TRBV4-1 and J is TRBJ1-5; D uncertain. The source of this sequence is an adult with an advanced solid tumor such as melanoma, head and neck, liver or kidney cancer. Here the CDR3 reads CASSQEKGAEGQPQHF. The DNA of the CDR3 is TGCGCCAGCAGCCAAGAAAAGGGTGCGGAAGGGCAGCCCCAGCATTTT.